The 7 T cell receptor beta chains presented below share a single source sample, sequenced in a study of OX40 agonist ivuxolimab in advanced cancers. Profiling relied on immunoSEQ multiplex PCR, and the TCRdb table lists in-frame clones only, not all of them. The table shows under 85,000 clones, with roughly 81% occurring only once. The specimen comprised CD4+ or CD8+ T cells sorted from blood, sampled in a trial of the OX40 agonist ivuxolimab. Receptors were obtained from an adult with an advanced solid tumor such as melanoma, head and neck, liver or kidney cancer.

V usage is TRBV6-5 and J usage is TRBJ1-5; D possibly corresponds to TRBD1 (6 bases). Germline values: CDR1 MNHEY, CDR2 SVGAGI. This CDR3 region has 15 residues. V lost 4 bases to trimming and J lost 5 bases, with 15 bases between them. In nucleotides, the CDR3 is TGTGCCAGCAGTTCCAACCAGGGACAATATCAGCCCCAGCATTTT. Protein: CASSSNQGQYQPQHF.

The V gene is TRBV21-1, the J gene TRBJ1-1; the DNA was not compared with TRBD1, the D call given in the table. TRBV21-1 is deemed a pseudogene. CDR3 length: 14 residues. The DNA for the CDR3 is TGTGCCAGCAGGGGGACAGGGTATGTCACTGAAGCTTTCTTT. Residues: CASRGTGYVTEAFF.

The V gene is TRBV29-1, the J gene TRBJ2-7; 9 bases agree with TRBD1. Germline loops: CDR1 SQVTM, CDR2 ANQGSEA. The CDR3 loop spans 14 amino acids. The V and J ends lost 4 bases and 3 bases, in that order; junction bases with no gene match: 7. As DNA, the CDR3 is TGCAGCGTTGCACCACAGGGGGCAAGCTACGAGCAGTACTTC. Its protein is CSVAPQGASYEQYF.

The chain uses TRBV5-6 and TRBJ2-2, with 9 bases identical to TRBD2. V lost 2 bases to trimming and J lost 2 bases; unmatched junction nucleotides: 4. The germline V gene encodes CDR1 SGHDT and CDR2 YYEEEE. The CDR3 sequence is 16 residues long. CDR3 bases: TGTGCCAGCAGCTTTAAAGCGGGAGGAAACACCGGGGAGCTGTTTTTT. It translates to CASSFKAGGNTGELFF. The full variable domain, in which reference TRBV5-6 and TRBJ2-2 provide the parts outside the CDR3, is DAGVTQSPTHLIKTRGQQVTLRCSPKSGHDTVSWYQQALGQGPQFIFQYYEEEERQRGNFPDRFSGHQFPNYSSELNVNALLLGDSALYLCASSFKAGGNTGELFFGEGSRLTVL.

The chain joins TRBV19 to TRBJ2-3; 10 bases line up with TRBD2. J gave up 4 bases and V 7 bases, and 11 bases lay outside the gene matches. The CDR3 is 16 amino acids. The germline gives CDR1 LNHDA, CDR2 SQIVND (reference sequence). The CDR3 here is CASTSRGLAASDTQYF. As DNA, the CDR3 is TGTGCCAGTACCTCCCGTGGACTAGCGGCATCAGATACGCAGTATTTT.

The rearrangement uses TRBV4-3 and TRBJ2-7, with a possible D match to TRBD1 (5 bases). The ends were cut back, 0 bases at V and 5 bases at J, with 14 bases in the middle. CDR3 length equals 15 residues. Germline CDR1 reads LGHNA; CDR2 reads YSLEER. CDR3: CASSQDPRVGHEQYF. The CDR3 DNA is TGCGCCAGCAGCCAAGATCCCAGGGTTGGTCACGAGCAGTACTTC.

The V gene is TRBV9, the J gene TRBJ2-2; D may be TRBD1 (6 bases). The length of the CDR3 is 15 residues. Germline CDR1 and CDR2: SGDLS and YYNGEE. V lost 4 bases to trimming and J lost 2 bases, with 12 bases between them. The CDR3 region is CASSTQTGNTGELFF. For the CDR3, the DNA is TGTGCCAGCAGCACACAGACAGGAAACACCGGGGAGCTGTTTTTT. Full variable domain (missing parts from reference TRBV9 and TRBJ2-2): DSGVTQTPKHLITATGQRVTLRCSPRSGDLSVYWYQQSLDQGLQFLIQYYNGEERAKGNILERFSAQQFPDLHSELNLSSLELGDSALYFCASSTQTGNTGELFFGEGSRLTVL.